The 20 T cell receptor beta chains below were found in one sample sequenced in a study of T-cell memory formation after mild COVID-19. Via MiXCR, TCRdb re-called the 5' RACE reads, giving one row per CDR3 protein. Among fewer than 250,000 distinct CDR3 sequences listed, under 12% were seen once. Material: PBMCs or a T cell subset sorted from them (not recorded which). The receptor source for this set is a man between 18 and 35 years old who had mild COVID-19 (a few samples of this study predate the infection). Cell type and time point are not known.

This clonotype was recorded many times. The chain has TRBV9 and TRBJ2-1, with TRBD2 identical over 7 bases. The junction had 10 bases not matched to a gene; V was cut back by 4 bases and J by 3 bases. The CDR3 covers 16 residues. CDR1 SGDLS and CDR2 YYNGEE come from the germline V gene. The DNA for the CDR3 is TGTGCCAGCAGCCCCTCCGGGGTAGCGGGCTACAATGAGCAGTTCTTC. Translation gives CASSPSGVAGYNEQFF.

J is TRBJ2-2 and V is TRBV12-3 or TRBV12-4; possible D gene TRBD1, 5 bases. The V gene lost 8 bases and the J gene lost 2 bases, with 12 bases spanning the gap. This CDR3 is built from 14 residues. Written as DNA, the CDR3 is TGTGCCAGCGGTAGGGGTATTAACACCGGGGAGCTGTTTTTT. This translates into CASGRGINTGELFF.

This clonotype was seen only a few times. The chain has TRBV6-6 and TRBJ2-3; D uncertain. V gave up 2 bases and J gave up 2 bases, with 11 bases separating them. The germline gives CDR1 MNHNY, CDR2 SVGAGI (reference sequence). This CDR3 region has 15 residues. The CDR3 here is CASSYGRLYTDTQYF. As DNA, the CDR3 is TGTGCCAGCAGTTACGGTCGACTCTACACAGATACGCAGTATTTT.

This clonotype was detected ten times or more. The DNA for the CDR3 is TGCAGCGCCGGAAGGGACAGGGTCACTGAAGCTTTCTTT. Its translation is CSAGRDRVTEAFF. V is TRBV29-1 and J is TRBJ1-1, with 9 bases lining up with TRBD1. Germline-derived CDR1 and CDR2 are SQVTM and ANQGSEA. The ends lost 7 bases at V and 4 bases at J; junction bases unmatched: 7. CDR3 size: 13 residues. Filled out from reference TRBV29-1 and TRBJ1-1, the complete variable domain reads SAVISQKPSRDICQRGTSLTIQCQVDSQVTMMFWYRQQPGQSLTLIATANQGSEATYESGFVIDKFPISRPNLTFSTLTVSNMSPEDSSIYLCSAGRDRVTEAFFGQGTRLTVV.

This clonotype occurred a few times. This chain joins TRBV5-1 and TRBJ2-2, with no clear D. The CDR3 length is 16 residues. Germline loops: CDR1 SGHRS, CDR2 YFSETQ. Trimming left V 0 bases short and J 5 bases short, with 14 bases between. CDR3 sequence (DNA): TGCGCCAGCAGCTTGGGCGGCGCGCTCGGGACCGGGGAGCTGTTTTTT. As protein: CASSLGGALGTGELFF.

This rearrangement joins TRBV5-1 to TRBJ2-3; D is uncertain. This CDR3 spans 14 amino acids. Trimming stripped 0 bases from V and 6 bases from J, with 11 bases between. Germline CDR1 and CDR2: SGHRS and YFSETQ. CDR3 coding DNA: TGCGCCAGCAGCTTGGAGCTAGGAAGGGATACGCAGTATTTT. Protein: CASSLELGRDTQYF.

This clonotype occurred a few times. V gene TRBV5-1 combines with J gene TRBJ2-1; 9 bases agree with TRBD2. Germline loops: CDR1 SGHRS, CDR2 YFSETQ. The CDR3 length is 15 residues. The J segment lost 8 bases and the V segment lost 4 bases, leaving 10 bases of the junction unmatched. The DNA for the CDR3 is TGCGCCAGCAGCAACGGGACTAGCATCGTCGATGAGCAGTTCTTC. Its protein product is CASSNGTSIVDEQFF.

This clonotype was picked up a small number of times. The chain recombines TRBV5-1 with TRBJ2-5; D unresolved. Germline V gene lookup returns CDR1 SGHRS and CDR2 YFSETQ. V was trimmed by 0 bases and J by 4 bases, leaving 10 bases between them. This CDR3 is 14 amino acids long. For the CDR3, the DNA is TGCGCCAGCAGCTTGGAAGGTCGACGAGAGACCCAGTACTTC. Residues: CASSLEGRRETQYF.

This clonotype was seen only a few times. CDR3 residues: CASSRKPGLAGDTGELFF. The CDR3 DNA is TGCGCCAGCAGCCGGAAGCCGGGACTAGCGGGGGATACCGGGGAGCTGTTTTTT. The chain has TRBV5-1 and TRBJ2-2; 14 positions match TRBD2. Per the germline V gene, CDR1 is SGHRS and CDR2 is YFSETQ. The CDR3 contains 18 residues. V gave up 4 bases and J gave up 5 bases; unmatched junction bases: 10.

This clonotype appeared a few times. This rearrangement joins TRBV7-2 to TRBJ1-5, with TRBD1 as a possible D gene (5 bases). Trimming took off 1 base at V and 7 bases at J, with 11 bases between the two ends. Germline V gives CDR1 SGHTA, CDR2 FQGNSA. The CDR3 totals 14 residues. The CDR3 bases are TGTGCCAGCAGCTTAGACCGGGGGTGGCAGCCCCAGCATTTT. The encoded protein is CASSLDRGWQPQHF.

For this clonotype: This may be a read error: a much more frequent sequence differs by one nucleotide. This rearrangement joins TRBV11-2 to TRBJ1-3; no clear D. This CDR3 comprises 13 residues. Germline CDR1 is SGHAT and CDR2 is FQNNGV. The V and J ends lost 5 bases and 2 bases respectively, with 7 bases between them. The CDR3 loop is CASSPMAGNTIYF. The CDR3 DNA reads TGTGCCAGCAGCCCCATGGCTGGAAACACCATATATTTT.

Only a few counts were recorded for this clonotype. This chain uses TRBV18 with TRBJ2-1; 9 nucleotides agree with TRBD1. The CDR3 covers 15 residues. CDR1 is KGHSH and CDR2 is LQKENI in the germline V gene. J gave up 8 bases and V 2 bases, and 7 bases lay outside the gene matches. CDR3 sequence: CASSPGTGNKDEQFF. Written as DNA, the CDR3 is TGTGCCAGCTCACCAGGGACAGGGAACAAAGATGAGCAGTTCTTC.

V and J are TRBV6-6 and TRBJ2-3, with D tentatively TRBD2 (7 bases). Germline CDR1 reads MNHNY; CDR2 reads SVGAGI (reference sequence). V shed 4 bases and J shed 4 bases, with 15 bases lying between them. This CDR3 comprises 15 residues. This chain's CDR3 is CASSSAGALPDTQYF. The CDR3 nucleotides are TGTGCCAGCAGTTCGGCGGGGGCACTACCAGATACGCAGTATTTT.

In this sample, this clonotype turned up a few times. The gene calls are TRBV7-9 and TRBJ1-4; unclear D gene. Trimming took 5 bases from V and 13 from J, leaving 17 bases between them. Germline-derived CDR1 and CDR2 are SEHNR and FQNEAQ (reference sequence). The CDR3 covers 13 residues. This CDR3 is CASSPGLAGRLFF. The DNA of the CDR3 is TGTGCCAGCAGCCCGGGGTTGGCCGGAAGACTGTTTTTT.

This chain links TRBV6-6 with TRBJ2-1, with 7 bases matching TRBD1. The CDR3 totals 14 residues. V lost 5 bases, J lost 10 bases, and 11 bases stayed unmatched. Germline CDR1 reads MNHNY; CDR2 reads SVGAGI (reference sequence). The CDR3 sequence: CASSTTGSSVEQFF. The DNA of the CDR3 is TGTGCCAGCAGTACGACAGGGTCATCAGTGGAGCAGTTCTTC.

This chain uses TRBV24-1 with TRBJ2-1, with 11 bases fitting TRBD2. The germline V gene encodes CDR1 KGHDR and CDR2 SFDVKD. Trimming took 8 bases from V and 7 from J; bases not matched to a gene: 3. The CDR3 contains 13 residues. The CDR3: CATMSSGGNEQFF. The DNA for the CDR3 is TGTGCCACCATGTCTAGCGGGGGGAATGAGCAGTTCTTC.

This sequence joins TRBV12-3 or TRBV12-4 and TRBJ2-7; D remains unclear. This CDR3 contains 14 residues. Between the trimmed V and J ends, which lost 6 bases and 6 bases, there was a span of 18 bases. CDR3 nucleotides: TGTGCCAGCAGCCGCGAGGCGACCTCTCGCGAGCAGTACTTC. Its protein is CASSREATSREQYF.

The V and J genes are TRBV27 and TRBJ2-2; 7 bases match TRBD1. The junction had 7 bases not matched to a gene; V was cut back by 3 bases and J by 9 bases. This CDR3 has 14 amino acids. Germline V gene lookup returns CDR1 MNHEY and CDR2 SMNVEV (reference sequence). The CDR3 nucleotides read TGTGCCAGCAGTTTCGGAGACAGGGCCTGGGAGCTGTTTTTT. This gives the protein CASSFGDRAWELFF.

This clonotype was found many times. V and J are TRBV10-3 and TRBJ1-2, with D unresolved. Trimming shortened V by 6 bases and J by 8 bases, and 7 bases separated the two germline ends. The V gene's germline CDR1 is ENHRY and CDR2 SYGVKD. This CDR3 contains 10 residues. CDR3 loop: CAIRAGGYTF. CDR3 bases: TGTGCCATCAGGGCGGGAGGCTACACCTTC.

V is TRBV6-5 and J is TRBJ2-5, with TRBD2 matching 8 bases. The CDR3 is made up of 15 amino acids. Germline loops: CDR1 MNHEY, CDR2 SVGAGI. J lost 7 bases, V lost 6 bases, and 13 bases had no gene match. The CDR3: CASRHSGRAEATQYF. CDR3 bases: TGTGCCAGCAGACACTCCGGGAGGGCCGAGGCGACCCAGTACTTC.